Listed below are T cell receptor beta chains from one sample, sequenced in a study of graft-versus-host responses after intestinal transplantation. Generated by immunoSEQ multiplex PCR, the TCRdb table keeps only in-frame clones and is missing some. Among some 7,400 clones, around 35% were seen once, and the ten largest hold around 3.6%. Sequenced here: alloreactive CD8+ T cells from a mixed lymphocyte reaction culture, sampled before transplantation. Receptors originate from a human patient who was an organ donor for intestinal transplantation. Each CDR3 is given with its conserved first and last residue. Fields, in order: V gene, J gene, D gene, clone size, CDR3 protein, CDR3 DNA. D genes are given only for firm matches. Not every row has a clone size; where given, it reads once, few, many or a size class.

>TRBV10-2|TRBJ2-1|TRBD2|.
CASSGATSGGAAYNEQFF
TGCGCCAGCAGTGGGGCGACTAGCGGGGGGGCCGCTTACAATGAGCAGTTCTTC
>TRBV5-1|TRBJ2-1|TRBD2|.
CASSLNPGLAGGREQFF
TGCGCCAGCAGCTTGAACCCCGGGCTAGCGGGAGGGCGTGAGCAGTTCTTC
>TRBV15|TRBJ1-2|TRBD1|few
CATSRSYRGDGYTF
TGTGCCACCAGCAGATCCTACAGGGGGGATGGCTACACCTTC
>TRBV5-6|TRBJ2-3|TRBD2|.
CASSRVGGGTDTQYF
TGTGCCAGCAGCAGAGTCGGGGGGGGTACAGATACGCAGTATTTT
>TRBV28|TRBJ2-1|.|few
CASSLLTSYYSYNEQFF
TGTGCCAGCAGCCTACTGACTTCTTACTACTCCTACAATGAGCAGTTCTTC
>TRBV4-1|TRBJ1-2|.|few
CASSQVTGGGYGYTF
TGCGCCAGCAGCCAAGTTACGGGGGGGGGCTATGGCTACACCTTC
>TRBV7-4|TRBJ2-5|TRBD2|once
CASSLSTGLAGRETQYF
TGTGCCAGCAGCTTAAGCACGGGACTAGCGGGCAGGGAGACCCAGTACTTC
>TRBV4-1|TRBJ2-7|TRBD2|large
CASSQVESGSHEQYF
TGCGCCAGCAGCCAAGTAGAAAGCGGGAGCCACGAGCAGTACTTC
>TRBV5-1|TRBJ2-7|.|.
CASSSAWALPYYEQYF
TGCGCCAGCAGCTCGGCGTGGGCCTTACCCTACTACGAGCAGTACTTC
>TRBV5-4|TRBJ2-2|.|few
CASSLVNRESVGELFF
TGTGCCAGCAGCTTGGTGAACAGGGAATCAGTCGGGGAGCTGTTTTTT
>TRBV10-3|TRBJ1-1|.|.
CAISVYPRGRLAFF
TGTGCCATCAGTGTATATCCTAGGGGAAGACTAGCTTTCTTT
>TRBV10-1|TRBJ2-7|TRBD1|medium-sized
CASSGTGGYEQYF
TGCGCCAGCAGTGGGACAGGGGGCTACGAGCAGTACTTC
>TRBV6-5|TRBJ2-7|.|.
CASSYSIGQTYEQYF
TGTGCCAGCAGTTACTCGATTGGGCAGACCTACGAGCAGTACTTC
>TRBV5-1|TRBJ2-7|.|few
CASSSLDSYEQYF
TGCGCCAGCAGCTCGCTGGACAGCTACGAGCAGTACTTC
>TRBV27|TRBJ2-1|TRBD2|.
CASSSGTSGQVPYNEQFF
TGTGCCAGCAGTTCAGGGACTAGCGGACAGGTTCCCTACAATGAGCAGTTCTTC
>TRBV10-3|TRBJ1-3|TRBD1|.
CAIREWTGRLGEDTIYF
TGTGCCATCAGGGAGTGGACAGGCCGCTTAGGGGAGGACACCATATATTTT
>TRBV7-8|TRBJ2-2|.|.
CASSRRLVVAGELFF
TGTGCCAGCAGCCGTCGACTAGTGGTCGCCGGGGAGCTGTTTTTT
>TRBV28|TRBJ2-5|.|.
CASSPMTDQETQYF
TGTGCCAGCAGTCCTATGACAGACCAAGAGACCCAGTACTTC
>TRBV15|TRBJ1-1|TRBD1|few
CATSRSGTGGKAFF
TGTGCCACCAGCAGAAGTGGGACAGGGGGCAAGGCTTTCTTT
>TRBV7-3|TRBJ2-7|TRBD1|few
CASSPGTGAYEQYF
TGTGCCAGCAGCCCCGGGACAGGAGCCTACGAGCAGTACTTC
>TRBV19|TRBJ1-1|.|once
CASSIGAMNTEAFF
TGTGCCAGTAGTATAGGGGCCATGAACACTGAAGCTTTCTTT
>TRBV4-1|TRBJ2-3|TRBD1|large
CASSQRGQGSTDTQYF
TGCGCCAGCAGCCAGCGCGGACAGGGAAGCACAGATACGCAGTATTTT
>TRBV2|TRBJ2-1|.|once
CASSPGTRDYNEQFF
TGTGCCAGCAGTCCCGGGACAAGAGATTACAATGAGCAGTTCTTC
>TRBV14|TRBJ2-1|.|.
CASSQAGVVNEQFF
TGTGCCAGCAGCCAAGCGGGAGTAGTTAATGAGCAGTTCTTC
>TRBV21-1|TRBJ2-7|.|.
CASYEASGTSYEQYF
TGTGCCAGCTATGAAGCTAGCGGAACCTCCTACGAGCAGTACTTC
>TRBV15|TRBJ2-7|.|.
CATSGGTAPADTSYEQYF
TGTGCCACCAGCGGCGGGACAGCACCTGCCGACACTTCCTACGAGCAGTACTTC
>TRBV10-3|TRBJ1-1|.|.
CAISWFWGPKPPGQAEAFF
TGTGCCATCAGCTGGTTTTGGGGCCCTAAGCCGCCAGGGCAGGCTGAAGCTTTCTTT
>TRBV27|TRBJ2-5|TRBD2|medium-sized
CASSSLAVQETQYF
TGTGCCAGCAGCTCCCTAGCGGTCCAAGAGACCCAGTACTTC
>TRBV19|TRBJ2-7|TRBD1|.
CASSSRGHEQYF
TGTGCCAGTAGTTCCAGGGGGCACGAGCAGTACTTC